This TCR beta chain derives from a study of cytomegalovirus exposure and HLA in healthy donors listed by TCRdb under 2017. Study-level background: The 650 to 750 repertoires of the first cohort and the approximately 130 validation repertoires were produced on the same platform, according to a later analysis. The aim of the study was to test whether cataloging public T cell receptors could identify signatures of past pathogen exposure. Besides the first cohort of approximately 710 subjects, a separate validation cohort made up of over 95 different subjects was used. The study combined high-throughput TCR immunosequencing, statistical association of individual TCRs with disease status, and machine learning to predict cytomegalovirus infection status. Results the study describes overall, beyond this receptor: All 120 or so repertoires were used to score co-occurrence in the validation cohort in a later analysis, because that analysis had no HLA typing for the cohort. The authors suggested that the approach could potentially be extended to other disease states and immunological phenotypes. In vitro tests confirmed that a few of the cytomegalovirus-associated TCR beta chains recognize cytomegalovirus antigens. Cytomegalovirus status was reported to be diagnosed by the classifier with high specificity and sensitivity in both the original and validation cohorts. While some public TCRs were present in many individuals, most TCR sequences turned up only very rarely across donors. A later analysis found that TCRs clustered in the first cohort also tended to co-occur in the 95 to 150 validation repertoires, with 90% to 95% of cluster scores above 0. A total of 150 to 200 TCR beta chains were listed by the study as associated with cytomegalovirus.

The protocol used for the library was the immunoSEQ multiplex PCR assay. In the authors' own workflow: A statistical classification framework was built to diagnose cytomegalovirus status from the catalog of TCR beta chain sequences. TCRdb mirrors the immuneACCESS table, restricted to in-frame sequences. Some clones are absent from its copies; in checked studies, under half trace to an unresolved V gene, and the reason for the others is unknown. D and trimming come from the DNA, and the V and J calls and clone size come from that table. The sample data list about 88,000 clones, and 80% to 85% of these were observed just once. The top ten clones comprise about 12% of the sample. With regard to this clone: No antigen is known for it. The record has no base qualities; no much larger clone is one base away.

The donors were included in the validation cohort of roughly 130 subjects, a group kept apart from the roughly 670-subject first cohort. There are 16 amino acids in the CDR3, from cysteine to phenylalanine inclusive. Left in the record is the CDR3 DNA by itself, 48 bases read in frame from the first base. Trimming removed 6 bases from V and 4 bases from J; the gene matches leave 10 bases unexplained. The germline V gene encodes CDR1 MNHEY and CDR2 SMNVEV (reference sequence). This receptor chain uses TRBV27 and TRBJ1-3; 9 central bases correspond to TRBD1. This sequence originates from a woman between 18 and 29 years old in good health and CMV-seropositive. The sample consisted of PBMCs. The nucleotides read TGTGCCAGCAGCCCTGCCGGGACAGGGCCCGGAAACACCATATATTTT. Translated, it gives CASSPAGTGPGNTIYF.